This entry concerns a single T cell receptor (beta chain). What it binds is unknown. The sample comes from a study of persistence of HIV-infected CD4 T cells. Study-wide context: Blood samples, up to roughly 180 mL, came from multiple time points, except a couple of leukapheresis donors sampled once.

This was the immunoSEQ version 4 assay in survey mode. Sequencing used immunoSEQ multiplex PCR; TCRdb keeps in-frame clones, though not all of them. The sample has fewer than 50,000 clones, roughly nine tenths seen once. Germline V gene data show CDR1 as MNHEY and CDR2 as SVGAGI. The CDR3 covers 15 residues. Germline trimming cut 0 bases from V and 9 bases from J; bases unmatched to any gene: 3. Anti-CD3/anti-CD28 beads served as a nonspecific positive control stimulus. Sorting of responding CD4+ T cells relied on upregulated CD40 ligand together with CD69. Donors had CD4+ T cell counts above 400 cells/uL and were CMV-seropositive. Study findings and constraints: Antigen-responding cells were enriched for degenerate expanded CDR3beta sequences.

This receptor was obtained from an adult man with HIV who was CMV-seropositive. The chain links TRBV6-5 to TRBJ1-6, with 9 bases aligning to TRBD1. This sample comprised CD4+ T cells sorted from PBMCs after approximately 19-hour stimulation, obtained from a patient who received antiretroviral therapy. The CDR3 loop is CASSYSGTGSSPLHF. The CDR3 bases are TGTGCCAGCAGTTACTCCGGGACAGGGAGTTCACCCCTCCACTTT.